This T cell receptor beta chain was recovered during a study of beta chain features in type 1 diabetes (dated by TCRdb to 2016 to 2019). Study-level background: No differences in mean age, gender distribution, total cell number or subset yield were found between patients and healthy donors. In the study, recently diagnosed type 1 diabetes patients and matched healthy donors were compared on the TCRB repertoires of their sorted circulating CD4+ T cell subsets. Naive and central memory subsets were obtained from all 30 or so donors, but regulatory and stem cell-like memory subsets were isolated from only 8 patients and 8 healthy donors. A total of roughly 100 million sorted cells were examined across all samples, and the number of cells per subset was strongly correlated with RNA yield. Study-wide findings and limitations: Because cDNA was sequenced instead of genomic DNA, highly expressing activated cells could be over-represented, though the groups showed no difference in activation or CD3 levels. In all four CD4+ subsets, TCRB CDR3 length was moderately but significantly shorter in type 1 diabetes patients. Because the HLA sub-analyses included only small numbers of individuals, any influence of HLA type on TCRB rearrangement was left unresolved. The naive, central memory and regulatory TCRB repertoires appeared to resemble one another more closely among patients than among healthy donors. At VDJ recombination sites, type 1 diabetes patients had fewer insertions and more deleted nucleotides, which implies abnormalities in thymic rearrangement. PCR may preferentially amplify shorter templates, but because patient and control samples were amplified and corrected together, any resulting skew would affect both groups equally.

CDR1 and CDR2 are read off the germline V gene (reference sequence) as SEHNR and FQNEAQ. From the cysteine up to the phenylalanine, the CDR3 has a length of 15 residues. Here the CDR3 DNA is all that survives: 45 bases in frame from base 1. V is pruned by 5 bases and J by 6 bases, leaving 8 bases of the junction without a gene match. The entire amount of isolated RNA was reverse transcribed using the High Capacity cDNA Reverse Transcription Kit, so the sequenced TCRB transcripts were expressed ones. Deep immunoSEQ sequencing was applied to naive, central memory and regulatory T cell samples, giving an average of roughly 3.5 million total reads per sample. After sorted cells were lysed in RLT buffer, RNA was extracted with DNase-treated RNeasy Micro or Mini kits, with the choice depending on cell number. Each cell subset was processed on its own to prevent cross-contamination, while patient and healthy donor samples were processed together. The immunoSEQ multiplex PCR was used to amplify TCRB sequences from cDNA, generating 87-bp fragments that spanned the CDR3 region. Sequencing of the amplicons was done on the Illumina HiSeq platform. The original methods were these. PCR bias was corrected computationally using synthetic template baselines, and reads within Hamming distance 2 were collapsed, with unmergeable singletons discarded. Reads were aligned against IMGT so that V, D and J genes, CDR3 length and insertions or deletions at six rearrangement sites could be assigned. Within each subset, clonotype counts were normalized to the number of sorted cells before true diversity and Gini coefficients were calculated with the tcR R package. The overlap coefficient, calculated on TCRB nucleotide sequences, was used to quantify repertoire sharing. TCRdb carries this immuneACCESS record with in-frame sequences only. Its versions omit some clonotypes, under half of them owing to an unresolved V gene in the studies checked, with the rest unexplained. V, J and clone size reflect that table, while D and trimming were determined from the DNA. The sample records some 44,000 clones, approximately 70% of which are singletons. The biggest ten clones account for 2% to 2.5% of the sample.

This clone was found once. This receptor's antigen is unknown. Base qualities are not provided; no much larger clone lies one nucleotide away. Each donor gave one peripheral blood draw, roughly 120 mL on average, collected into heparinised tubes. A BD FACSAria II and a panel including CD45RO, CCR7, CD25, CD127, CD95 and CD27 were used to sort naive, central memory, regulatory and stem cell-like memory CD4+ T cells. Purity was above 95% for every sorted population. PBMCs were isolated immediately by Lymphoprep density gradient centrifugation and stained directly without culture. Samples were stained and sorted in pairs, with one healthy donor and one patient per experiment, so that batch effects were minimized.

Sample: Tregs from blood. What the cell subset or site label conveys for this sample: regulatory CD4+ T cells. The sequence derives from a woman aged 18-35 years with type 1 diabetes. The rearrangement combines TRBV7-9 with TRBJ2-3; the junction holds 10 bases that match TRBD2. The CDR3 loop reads CASSRTSGLWDTQYF. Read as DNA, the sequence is TGTGCCAGCAGCCGGACTAGCGGACTGTGGGATACGCAGTATTTT.